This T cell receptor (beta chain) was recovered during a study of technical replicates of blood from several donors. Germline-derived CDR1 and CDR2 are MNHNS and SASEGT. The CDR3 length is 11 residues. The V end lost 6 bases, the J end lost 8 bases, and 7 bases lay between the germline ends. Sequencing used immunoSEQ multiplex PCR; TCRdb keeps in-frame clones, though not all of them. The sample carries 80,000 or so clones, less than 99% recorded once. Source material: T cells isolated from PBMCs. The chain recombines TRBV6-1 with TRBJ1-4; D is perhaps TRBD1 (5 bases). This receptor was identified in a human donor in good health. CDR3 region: CASREGEKLFF. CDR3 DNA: TGTGCCAGCAGGGAGGGGGAAAAACTGTTTTTT.